Sequencing of this T cell receptor (beta chain) was carried out in a study of blood T cell repertoires in COVID-19. Turning to the study itself: From the United States, Italy and Spain came samples of acute and convalescent COVID-19. In each case, the material was cDNA or gDNA derived from T cells, B-cell-depleted T cells, or PBMCs.

Per germline, CDR1 SNHLY and CDR2 FYNNEI. CDR3 size: 15 residues. Unmatched junction bases numbered 15, after V lost 7 bases and J lost 10 bases. Some clones are missing from TCRdb's copy, which holds only in-frame ones; the method was immunoSEQ multiplex PCR. The sample lists approximately 70,000 clones, more than 65% seen once, with about 0.8% in the top ten. The TCR sequence derives from a woman between 65 and 79 years old with acute or convalescent COVID-19. V gene TRBV2 combines with J gene TRBJ2-1, with 8 bases lining up with TRBD1. Sample: peripheral blood. CDR3 sequence reads: CASNIRTGLSGEQFF. As DNA, the CDR3 is TGTGCCAGCAATATAAGGACAGGGCTTAGTGGGGAGCAGTTCTTC.